Here is one TCR beta chain with its context. Its antigen is undetermined. The sample comes from a study of cytomegalovirus exposure and HLA in healthy donors. Background on the study: Sequencing of about 200 million T cells in an earlier analysis found some 100 million unique TCR beta sequences.

The PCR had 60 Vbeta and 13 Jbeta primers. Some clones are missing from TCRdb's copy, which holds only in-frame ones; the method was immunoSEQ multiplex PCR. Recorded here are 150,000 to 200,000 clones; the top ten clones represent approximately 2.3%. The CDR3 sequence is 17 residues long. Germline CDR1 SEHNR, CDR2 FQNEAQ (reference sequence). Germline trimming cut 3 bases from V and 7 bases from J; bases unmatched to any gene: 10. Study findings and constraints: Investigators reported 164 TCR beta chains as tied to cytomegalovirus. Later analysis demonstrated an association between a missense DCLRE1C variant and TCR beta V- and J-gene trimming. Later work showed greater clonal expansion in HLA-associated TCR beta chains than in equally common others.

The chain employs TRBV7-9 and TRBJ1-6; 9 bases match TRBD1. This receptor was identified in a man aged 30 to 39 in good health and CMV-seronegative. The specimen sequenced was PBMCs. CDR3 sequence reads: CASSFGPATGGNSPLHF. CDR3 DNA sequence: TGTGCCAGCAGCTTTGGCCCTGCGACAGGGGGAAATTCACCCCTCCACTTT.